Presented here are 23 T cell receptor beta chains from one specimen sequenced in a study of T cells in Graves' hyperthyroidism and ophthalmopathy. TCR beta CDR3 sequences were amplified from RNA transcripts. The study used the HTBI primer set for a first-round RT-PCR of the TCR CDR3. MiXCR, run by TCRdb on the multiplex PCR reads, gives a single entry per CDR3 protein. The sample has roughly 380,000 distinct CDR3 sequences; 14% are singletons. The specimen sequenced was blood. Source of these receptors: a woman aged 60-70 years with Graves' hyperthyroidism.

This clonotype was observed at least ten times. Written as DNA, the CDR3 is TGTGCCTGTACTAAGACAGGGGGGAAAGGCTACACCTTC. Translated, it gives CACTKTGGKGYTF. This chain joins TRBV30 and TRBJ1-2, with 9 bases matching TRBD1. The CDR3 loop spans 13 amino acids. V dropped 6 bases and J dropped 8; count of bases not matched to a gene: 10. Germline-derived CDR1 and CDR2 are GTSNPN and SVGIG (reference sequence). The full variable domain, completed using reference TRBV30 and TRBJ1-2, is SQTIHQWPATLVQPVGSPLSLECTVEGTSNPNLYWYRQAAGRGLQLLFYSVGIGQISSEVPQNLSASRPQDRQFILSSKKLLLSDSGFYLCACTKTGGKGYTFGSGTRLTVV.

This chain uses TRBV19 with TRBJ2-3; D tentatively fits TRBD1 or TRBD2 (6 bases each). Looked up from germline, CDR1 is LNHDA and CDR2 is SQIVND (reference sequence). The CDR3 totals 17 residues. V was pared by 4 bases and J by 1 base, with 18 bases between. CDR3: CASSSRGGIRGTDTQYF. The CDR3 bases are TGTGCCAGTAGTAGCCGAGGGGGGATTAGGGGCACAGATACGCAGTATTTT.

This chain uses TRBV30 with TRBJ1-2; a possible D gene is TRBD1 (6 bases). The V and J ends lost 2 bases and 0 bases respectively, with 10 bases between them. The germline V gene has CDR1 GTSNPN and CDR2 SVGIG (reference sequence). The CDR3 extends over 14 amino acids. The CDR3 loop is CAWSRGMTNYGYTF. The CDR3 coding sequence is TGTGCCTGGAGTAGGGGGATGACTAACTATGGCTACACCTTC.

This clonotype was recorded at least ten times. The chain has TRBV5-1 and TRBJ2-1; D gene unclear. Germline V gene data show CDR1 as SGHRS and CDR2 as YFSETQ. V was cut by 0 bases and J by 8 bases, with 15 bases left in between. The CDR3 sequence is 15 residues long. The CDR3 loop is CASSLGLPRYDEQFF. Here the CDR3 DNA reads TGCGCCAGCAGCTTGGGTCTTCCCCGTTACGATGAGCAGTTCTTC.

The table lists this clonotype with a few counts. One junction end disagrees with the germline gene, perhaps due to a read error. CDR3: CAGSPGRGGVTGELFF. In DNA, the CDR3 is TGTGCCGGCAGCCCCGGACGTGGCGGGGTCACCGGGGAGCTGTTTTTT. The rearrangement links TRBV13 to TRBJ2-2, with D perhaps matching TRBD2 (6 bases). In germline, CDR1 is PRHDT, CDR2 FYEKMQ (reference sequence). This CDR3 spans 16 amino acids.

Ten or more counts support this clonotype. The J gene is TRBJ2-7, the V gene TRBV6-1; TRBD1 matches at 7 bases. The germline CDR1 and CDR2 sequences are MNHNS and SASEGT. The junction had 6 bases not matched to a gene; V was cut back by 8 bases and J by 2 bases. CDR3 length: 13 residues. DNA for the CDR3: TGTGCCAGCTCACGGGACAGAACCTACGAGCAGTACTTC. This codes for CASSRDRTYEQYF.

This clonotype was observed at least ten times. The chain recombines TRBV12-3 or TRBV12-4 with TRBJ2-5, with D possibly matching TRBD2 (6 bases). This CDR3 is built from 13 residues. The V end was cut by 8 bases, the J end by 4 bases, with 14 bases between. CDR3 sequence reads: CASAKAAGETQYF. CDR3 nucleotides: TGTGCCAGCGCAAAGGCAGCGGGAGAGACCCAGTACTTC.

This clonotype was counted only a few times. The chain carries TRBV7-9 and TRBJ2-6; 7 bases are a match to TRBD2. This CDR3 region has 16 residues. From germline, CDR1 is SEHNR and CDR2 FQNEAQ (reference sequence). V shed 8 bases and J 1 base; nucleotides not matched to a gene: 8. The CDR3 here is CASRGTTRSGANVLTF. CDR3 nucleotides: TGTGCCAGCCGAGGGACTACCCGATCTGGGGCCAACGTCCTGACTTTC.

Remarks on this clonotype: The DNA is omitted, as the CDR3 cannot be located on it reliably, and the CDR3 follows TCRdb's listing. CDR3 sequence reads: CASSFYICSARAGAETQYF. The genes are TRBV11-2 and TRBJ2-5; the listed D gene, TRBD2, was not tested against the DNA. Germline V gives CDR1 SGHAT, CDR2 FQNNGV. A total of 19 residues make up the CDR3, ends included.

This clonotype occurred many times. The chain links TRBV9 to TRBJ2-7, with 9 bases lining up with TRBD1. The germline V gene has CDR1 SGDLS and CDR2 YYNGEE. The CDR3 runs to 15 residues. V lost 0 bases to trimming and J lost 6 bases; unmatched junction nucleotides: 7. For the CDR3, the DNA is TGTGCCAGCAGCGTAGGAGGACAGGGGTTTGGCGAGCAGTACTTC. Translated, it gives CASSVGGQGFGEQYF.

The table lists this clonotype with a few counts. J is TRBJ2-3 and V is TRBV6-1; D is perhaps TRBD1 (6 bases). Germline CDR1 reads MNHNS; CDR2 reads SASEGT. Trimming removed 8 bases at V and 3 bases at J, with 21 bases between. This CDR3 is built from 16 residues. The CDR3 nucleotides are TGTGCCAGCGGATCACAGGGAATGTCACAGACAGATACGCAGTATTTT. Translated, it gives CASGSQGMSQTDTQYF.

This clonotype came up a few times. The gene calls are TRBV20-1 and TRBJ1-1, with D uncertain. V was trimmed by 0 bases and J by 1 base, leaving 6 bases between them. The CDR3 runs to 13 residues. Germline V gene sequence: CDR1 DFQATT, CDR2 SNEGSKA (reference sequence). CDR3 DNA: TGCAGTGCTAGAGATCGGGCGAACACTGAAGCTTTCTTT. The encoded protein is CSARDRANTEAFF.

This clonotype was counted ten times or more. The genes are TRBV11-2 and TRBJ2-1; TRBD1 agrees at 9 bases. V shed 1 base, J shed 2 bases, and the junction held 6 bases outside the gene matches. This CDR3 has 17 residues. Germline V gene data show CDR1 as SGHAT and CDR2 as FQNNGV. In DNA form, the CDR3 reads TGTGCCAGCAGCTTAGGGGACAGGGTGATCACCTACAATGAGCAGTTCTTC. Protein: CASSLGDRVITYNEQFF.

This clonotype was counted between two and nine times. A much larger clone differs by one base, so this may be a read error. The chain couples TRBV18 to TRBJ1-1; the D is unclear. Trimming shortened V by 5 bases and J by 1 base, and 11 bases separated the two germline ends. The CDR3 length is 14 residues. Germline V CDR1 and CDR2: KGHSH, LQKENI. The CDR3 DNA sequence: TGTGCCAGCTCATCCTCCCAGGAGAACACTGAAGCTTTCTTT. It specifies CASSSSQENTEAFF.

This clonotype has ten or more counts. The genes are TRBV28 and TRBJ2-3; no clear D gene. V lost 5 bases and J lost 6, with 9 bases in between. Germline CDR1 MDHEN, CDR2 SYDVKM. This CDR3 is 12 amino acids long. CDR3 protein: CASSHSVDTQYF. DNA for the CDR3: TGTGCCAGCAGTCATTCGGTCGATACGCAGTATTTT. The complete variable domain, with remaining parts taken from reference TRBV28 and TRBJ2-3, reads DVKVTQSSRYLVKRTGEKVFLECVQDMDHENMFWYRQDPGLGLRLIYFSYDVKMKEKGDIPEGYSVSREKKERFSLILESASTNQTSMYLCASSHSVDTQYFGPGTRLTVL.

The table lists this clonotype with many counts. The chain recombines TRBV11-2 with TRBJ2-1; a weak D match, TRBD2 (6 bases). The CDR3 totals 16 residues. From germline, CDR1 is SGHAT and CDR2 FQNNGV. V gave up 4 bases and J gave up 0 bases, with 13 bases separating them. The CDR3 region is CASSSGTLSSYNEQFF. The DNA for the CDR3 is TGTGCCAGCAGCTCGGGGACTCTGAGCTCCTACAATGAGCAGTTCTTC.

This clonotype has more than one count but fewer than ten. This sequence joins TRBV9 and TRBJ2-5; TRBD2 matches 8 bases. Germline loops: CDR1 SGDLS, CDR2 YYNGEE. CDR3 length: 16 amino acids. The V gene end was trimmed by 4 bases and the J gene end by 4 bases; junction bases not matched to a gene: 12. CDR3 sequence reads: CASSPSGPTKGETQYF. The CDR3, as DNA: TGTGCCAGCAGCCCTAGCGGGCCGACCAAGGGAGAGACCCAGTACTTC.

This clonotype was seen ten or more times. The rearrangement uses TRBV3-1 and TRBJ2-2; a possible D gene is TRBD2 (5 bases). V lost 2 bases and J lost 4, with 8 bases in between. This CDR3 contains 14 residues. Germline CDR1 is LGHDT and CDR2 is YNNKEL (reference sequence). The CDR3 reads CASSQSAGTGELFF. The CDR3 coding sequence is TGTGCCAGCAGCCAATCTGCGGGCACCGGGGAGCTGTTTTTT.

This clonotype was counted many times. The chain employs TRBV12-3 or TRBV12-4 and TRBJ1-2; 8 bases agree with TRBD1. Unmatched junction bases numbered 7, after V lost 10 bases and J lost 6 bases. The CDR3 is made up of 12 amino acids. CDR3 in DNA: TGTGCCACACAGACAGGGGTGAATGGCTACACCTTC. Translating gives CATQTGVNGYTF.

This clonotype was observed at least ten times. The gene calls are TRBV7-9 and TRBJ2-5, with unresolved D. Trimming stripped 1 base from V and 5 bases from J, with 8 bases between. Germline-derived CDR1 and CDR2 are SEHNR and FQNEAQ (reference sequence). The CDR3 has 13 amino acids. The CDR3 reads CASSLGQMETQYF. The CDR3, as DNA: TGTGCCAGCAGCTTAGGTCAGATGGAGACCCAGTACTTC.

This clonotype was detected many times. V is TRBV7-2 and J is TRBJ2-5, with TRBD2 matching over 9 bases. V lost 5 bases to trimming and J lost 1 base; unmatched junction nucleotides: 17. In germline, CDR1 is SGHTA, CDR2 FQGNSA. This CDR3 has 19 amino acids. This CDR3 is CASSLSSLWASGVQETQYF. The CDR3 bases are TGTGCCAGCAGCCTCTCTTCCCTTTGGGCTAGCGGGGTCCAAGAGACCCAGTACTTC. Filled out from reference TRBV7-2 and TRBJ2-5, the complete variable domain reads GAGVSQSPSNKVTEKGKDVELRCDPISGHTALYWYRQSLGQGLEFLIYFQGNSAPDKSGLPSDRFSAERTGGSVSTLTIQRTQQEDSAVYLCASSLSSLWASGVQETQYFGPGTRLLVL.

This clonotype has ten or more counts. The V gene is TRBV2, the J gene TRBJ2-3, with 10 bases that match TRBD2. From germline, CDR1 is SNHLY and CDR2 FYNNEI. V was clipped by 6 bases and J by 1 base; unmatched bases: 7. The CDR3 extends over 16 amino acids. The CDR3 coding sequence is TGTGCCAGCAGCGACGTCGGACTAGCGGGCACAGATACGCAGTATTTT. Its protein product is CASSDVGLAGTDTQYF. The full variable domain, in which reference TRBV2 and TRBJ2-3 provide the parts outside the CDR3, is EPEVTQTPSHQVTQMGQEVILRCVPISNHLYFYWYRQILGQKVEFLVSFYNNEISEKSEIFDDQFSVERPDGSNFTLKIRSTKLEDSAMYFCASSDVGLAGTDTQYFGPGTRLTVL.

This chain uses TRBV7-9 with TRBJ1-3, with D perhaps TRBD1 (5 bases). V lost 1 base and J lost 7, with 26 bases in between. The CDR3 has 19 amino acids. CDR1 SEHNR and CDR2 FQNEAQ come from the germline V gene (reference sequence). The CDR3 DNA reads as TGTGCCAGCAGCTTAGAAGTTCTTTCGGCCAGGTCCTGGGGGAACACCATATATTTT. The encoded protein is CASSLEVLSARSWGNTIYF.